This TCR beta chain was found in a study of T cells in Graves' hyperthyroidism and ophthalmopathy. As for the study in general: Peripheral blood samples were taken at initial diagnosis, prior to any treatment. Study-level results: Blood samples included most of the expanded thyroid clonotypes exceeding 0.001. Ophthalmopathy, as predicted by the model, came a median around 7 months after the prediction. Ophthalmopathy was told apart from stable hyperthyroidism by a 13 V-J model.

Authors of the study amplified TCR beta CDR3 regions from RNA transcripts. The HTBI primer set was used in a first-round RT-PCR of the TCR CDR3. MiXCR, applied by TCRdb to the multiplex PCR reads, yields one record per CDR3 protein. The table shows 550,000 to 700,000 distinct CDR3 sequences, with about 14% occurring only once. This CDR3 comprises 15 residues. V lost 1 base to trimming and J lost 4 bases, with 13 bases between them. CDR1 SGHDN and CDR2 FVKESK come from the germline V gene. This clonotype came up many times. Its target is unknown. This chain connects TRBV14 to TRBJ1-2; D is ambiguous. Specimen: blood. This sequence originates from a woman in her thirties or forties with Graves' ophthalmopathy. The CDR3 protein is CASSQVQAPGYGYTF. The CDR3 bases are TGTGCCAGCAGCCAAGTTCAAGCCCCAGGCTATGGCTACACCTTC.